This T cell receptor beta chain stems from a study of beta chain features in type 1 diabetes. Study results and limitations: For Type 1 diabetes patients, all four CD4+ subsets carried TCRB CDR3s that were moderately but significantly shorter.

Every isolated RNA sample was fully reverse transcribed, so sequencing captured expressed TCRB transcripts. Only in-frame clones appear in the TCRdb table, and some are missing; sequencing was by immunoSEQ multiplex PCR. The data hold about 53,000 clones, with around 56% observed a single time. Trimming removed 1 base at V and 2 bases at J, with 6 bases between. The V gene's germline CDR1 is SEHNR and CDR2 FQNEAQ (reference sequence). The CDR3 length is 14 residues. This clone was seen a few times. What it binds is not known. This clonotype was obtained from a woman in her forties with type 1 diabetes. The V and J genes are TRBV7-9 and TRBJ2-1; a possible D gene is TRBD2 (5 bases). The sequenced sample was Tregs from blood. The chain's CDR3 is CASSLGGPYNEQFF. The CDR3 nucleotides are TGTGCCAGCAGCTTAGGCGGGCCCTACAATGAGCAGTTCTTC.